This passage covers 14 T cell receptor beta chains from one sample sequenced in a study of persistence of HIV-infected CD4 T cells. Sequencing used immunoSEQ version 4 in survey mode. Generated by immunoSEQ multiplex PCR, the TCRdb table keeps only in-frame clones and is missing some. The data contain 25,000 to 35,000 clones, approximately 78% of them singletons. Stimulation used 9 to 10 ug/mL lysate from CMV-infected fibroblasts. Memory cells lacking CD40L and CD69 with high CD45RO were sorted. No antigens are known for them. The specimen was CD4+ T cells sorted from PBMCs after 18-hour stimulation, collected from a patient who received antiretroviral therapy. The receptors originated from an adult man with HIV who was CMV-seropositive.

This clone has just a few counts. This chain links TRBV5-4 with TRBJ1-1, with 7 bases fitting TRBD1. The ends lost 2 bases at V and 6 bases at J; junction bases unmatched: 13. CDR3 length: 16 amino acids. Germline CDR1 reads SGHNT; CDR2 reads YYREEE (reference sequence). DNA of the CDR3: TGTGCCAGCAGCTTCCCCGGGAGGGGGCAATTAGCTGAAGCTTTCTTT. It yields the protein CASSFPGRGQLAEAFF.

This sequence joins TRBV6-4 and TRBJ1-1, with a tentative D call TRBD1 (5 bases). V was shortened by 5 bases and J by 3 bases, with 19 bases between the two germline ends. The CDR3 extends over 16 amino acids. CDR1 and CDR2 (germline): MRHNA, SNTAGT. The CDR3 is CASSWANRCPDTEAFF. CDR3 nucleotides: TGTGCCAGCAGTTGGGCCAACAGGTGCCCCGACACTGAAGCTTTCTTT.

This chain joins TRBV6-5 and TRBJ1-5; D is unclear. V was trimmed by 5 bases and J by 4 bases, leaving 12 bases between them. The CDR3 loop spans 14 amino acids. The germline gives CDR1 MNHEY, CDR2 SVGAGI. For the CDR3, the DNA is TGTGCCAGCAGTCTTGGAGGGATTAATCAGCCCCAGCATTTT. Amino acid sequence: CASSLGGINQPQHF.

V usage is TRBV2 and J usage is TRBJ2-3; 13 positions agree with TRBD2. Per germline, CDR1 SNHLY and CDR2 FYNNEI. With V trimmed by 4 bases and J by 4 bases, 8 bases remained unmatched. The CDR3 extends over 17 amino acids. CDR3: CASSVGAGTSGADTQYF. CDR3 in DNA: TGTGCCAGCAGTGTAGGCGCAGGGACTAGCGGGGCAGATACGCAGTATTTT.

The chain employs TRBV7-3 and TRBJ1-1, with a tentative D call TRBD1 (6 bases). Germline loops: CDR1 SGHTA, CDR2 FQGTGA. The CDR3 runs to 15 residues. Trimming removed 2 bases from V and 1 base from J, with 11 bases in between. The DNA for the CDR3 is TGTGCCAGCAGCTTATCCGGGACAAAGAACACTGAAGCTTTCTTT. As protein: CASSLSGTKNTEAFF.

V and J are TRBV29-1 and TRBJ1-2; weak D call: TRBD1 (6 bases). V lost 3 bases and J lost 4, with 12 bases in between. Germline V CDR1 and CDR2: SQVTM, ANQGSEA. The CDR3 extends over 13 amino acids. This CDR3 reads CSVDGGPFYGYTF. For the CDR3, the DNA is TGCAGCGTTGACGGGGGCCCTTTCTATGGCTACACCTTC.

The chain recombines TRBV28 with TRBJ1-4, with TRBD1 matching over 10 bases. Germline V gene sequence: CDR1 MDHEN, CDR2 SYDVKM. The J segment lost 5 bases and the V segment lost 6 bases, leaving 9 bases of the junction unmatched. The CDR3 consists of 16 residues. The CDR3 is CASSTDSTGGNEKLFF. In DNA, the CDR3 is TGTGCCAGCAGCACTGATTCGACAGGGGGCAATGAAAAACTGTTTTTT. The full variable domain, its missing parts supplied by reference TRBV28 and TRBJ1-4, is DVKVTQSSRYLVKRTGEKVFLECVQDMDHENMFWYRQDPGLGLRLIYFSYDVKMKEKGDIPEGYSVSREKKERFSLILESASTNQTSMYLCASSTDSTGGNEKLFFGSGTQLSVL.

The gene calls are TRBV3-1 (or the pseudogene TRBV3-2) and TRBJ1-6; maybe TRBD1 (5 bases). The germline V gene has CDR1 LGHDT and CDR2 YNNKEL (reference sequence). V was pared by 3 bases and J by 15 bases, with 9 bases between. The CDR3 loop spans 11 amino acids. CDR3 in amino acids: CASSQGRGLHF. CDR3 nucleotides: TGTGCCAGCAGCCAGGGGAGGGGCCTCCACTTT.

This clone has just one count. CDR3 amino acids: CASSEATEEGYGYTF. CDR3 coding DNA: TGTGCCAGCAGTGAAGCCACCGAAGAGGGCTATGGCTACACCTTC. The chain combines TRBV2 with TRBJ1-2; D call uncertain. Trimming cost V 0 bases and J 4 bases, with 12 bases left between them. Germline V gives CDR1 SNHLY, CDR2 FYNNEI. The CDR3 covers 15 residues.

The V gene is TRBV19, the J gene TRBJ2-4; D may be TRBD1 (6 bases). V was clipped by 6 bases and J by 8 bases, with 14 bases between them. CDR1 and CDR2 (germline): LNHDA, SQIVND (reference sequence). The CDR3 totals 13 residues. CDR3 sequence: CASSLQGRDIQYF. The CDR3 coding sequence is TGTGCCAGTAGCCTACAGGGTCGGGACATTCAGTACTTC. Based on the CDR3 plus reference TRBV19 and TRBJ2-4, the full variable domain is DGGITQSPKYLFRKEGQNVTLSCEQNLNHDAMYWYRQDPGQGLRLIYYSQIVNDFQKGDIAEGYSVSREKKESFPLTVTSAQKNPTAFYLCASSLQGRDIQYFGAGTRLSVL.

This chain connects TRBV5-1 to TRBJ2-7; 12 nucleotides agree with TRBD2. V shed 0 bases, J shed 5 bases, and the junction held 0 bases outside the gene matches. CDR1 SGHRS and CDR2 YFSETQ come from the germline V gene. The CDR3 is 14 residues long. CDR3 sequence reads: CASSLGLAGDEQYF. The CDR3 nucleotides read TGCGCCAGCAGCTTGGGACTAGCGGGGGACGAGCAGTACTTC.

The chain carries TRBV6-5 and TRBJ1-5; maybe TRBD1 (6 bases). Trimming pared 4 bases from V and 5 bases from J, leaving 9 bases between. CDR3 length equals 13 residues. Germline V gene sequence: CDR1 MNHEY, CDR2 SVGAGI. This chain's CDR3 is CASSSTGYQPQHF. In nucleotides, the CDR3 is TGTGCCAGCAGTTCCACAGGGTATCAGCCCCAGCATTTT.

DNA of the CDR3: TGTGCCAGCAGCCTCAGGGACGTGAATGAAAAACTGTTTTTT. The encoded protein is CASSLRDVNEKLFF. V gene TRBV9 combines with J gene TRBJ1-4; tentatively, D is TRBD1 (5 bases). Germline V gene sequence: CDR1 SGDLS, CDR2 YYNGEE. V was cut by 4 bases and J by 5 bases, with 12 bases left in between. There are 14 residues in the CDR3.

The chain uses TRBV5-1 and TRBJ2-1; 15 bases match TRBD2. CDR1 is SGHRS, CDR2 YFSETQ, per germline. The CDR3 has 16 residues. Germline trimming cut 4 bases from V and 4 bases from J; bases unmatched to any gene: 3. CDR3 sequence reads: CASSRGTSGGYNEQFF. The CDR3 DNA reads TGCGCCAGCAGCCGCGGGACTAGCGGGGGGTACAATGAGCAGTTCTTC.